These T cell receptor beta chains were read from a single sample in a study of T-cell memory formation after mild COVID-19. TCRdb reanalysed the 5' RACE reads using MiXCR and keeps one entry per CDR3 protein. The sample lists 180,000 or so distinct CDR3 sequences; 9.5% to 13% were seen once. Sequences were obtained from PBMCs or a T cell subset sorted from them (not recorded which). Every receptor here comes from a man aged 18 to 35 who had mild COVID-19 (a few samples of this study predate the infection). Cell type and time point are not known. CDR3s include the opening cysteine and the closing phenylalanine or tryptophan. Fields, in order: D gene, clone size, CDR3 length, J gene, V gene, CDR3 protein, CDR3 DNA. D genes are given only for firm matches. The size entry is marked missing in some rows and otherwise reads once, few, many or a size class.

D: NA; size: many; length: 14; J: TRBJ2-1; V: TRBV3-1; CDR3: CASSQPGPSNEQFF; DNA: TGTGCCAGCAGCCAACCGGGCCCCAGCAATGAGCAGTTCTTC
D: NA; size: NA; length: 15; J: TRBJ2-7; V: TRBV29-1; CDR3: CSVDVRGAIFHEQYF; DNA: TGCAGCGTTGATGTGAGGGGCGCTATATTCCACGAGCAGTACTTC
D: NA; size: few; length: 15; J: TRBJ2-1; V: TRBV5-6; CDR3: CASSSFGGFYNEQFF; DNA: TGTGCCAGCAGCTCGTTTGGAGGGTTCTACAATGAGCAGTTCTTC
D: TRBD2; size: NA; length: 18; J: TRBJ2-3; V: TRBV12-3/TRBV12-4; CDR3: CASRPLAGGLYGTDTQYF; DNA: TGTGCCAGCAGACCTCTAGCGGGGGGGCTCTACGGCACAGATACGCAGTATTTT
D: NA; size: NA; length: 13; J: TRBJ2-7; V: TRBV5-1; CDR3: CASSFEGAQLSYF; DNA: TGCGCCAGCAGCTTCGAAGGGGCGCAGTTGTCGTACTTC
D: TRBD1; size: NA; length: 15; J: TRBJ1-5; V: TRBV27; CDR3: CASSYRGLSGQPQHF; DNA: TGTGCCAGCAGTTACAGGGGGCTTTCGGGTCAGCCCCAGCATTTT
D: TRBD2; size: NA; length: 16; J: TRBJ2-1; V: TRBV3-1; CDR3: CASSQDKASGGNEQFF; DNA: TGTGCCAGCAGCCAAGATAAAGCTAGCGGGGGAAATGAGCAGTTCTTC
D: NA; size: few; length: 17; J: TRBJ2-1; V: TRBV18; CDR3: CASSPPLGAPSYNEQFF; DNA: TGTGCCAGCTCACCACCGCTCGGGGCCCCCTCCTACAATGAGCAGTTCTTC
D: NA; size: few; length: 14; J: TRBJ1-1; V: TRBV5-4; CDR3: CASSLEGWRTEAFF; DNA: TGTGCCAGCAGCTTGGAAGGATGGCGCACTGAAGCTTTCTTT
D: NA; size: few; length: 16; J: TRBJ2-2; V: TRBV5-5; CDR3: CASSRRAREDTGELFF; DNA: TGTGCCAGCAGCCGGCGGGCTAGGGAGGACACCGGGGAGCTGTTTTTT
D: TRBD2; size: few; length: 16; J: TRBJ2-3; V: TRBV6-5; CDR3: CASRRAGGLHGGTQYF; DNA: TGTGCCAGCAGGCGGGCGGGGGGCCTGCATGGGGGTACGCAGTATTTT
D: TRBD1; size: NA; length: 14; J: TRBJ1-1; V: TRBV7-2; CDR3: CASSFDRGLTEAFF; DNA: TGTGCCAGCAGCTTTGACAGGGGGCTCACTGAAGCTTTCTTT
D: NA; size: few; length: 12; J: TRBJ2-3; V: TRBV7-6; CDR3: CASSPVSDTQYF; DNA: TGTGCCAGCAGCCCGGTCTCAGATACGCAGTATTTT
D: NA; size: NA; length: 13; J: TRBJ1-2; V: TRBV6-1; CDR3: CASMGLANYGYTF; DNA: TGTGCCAGCATGGGGTTAGCTAACTATGGCTACACCTTC
D: TRBD2; size: many; length: 15; J: TRBJ2-3; V: TRBV7-8; CDR3: CASSLGLAGGDTQYF; DNA: TGTGCCAGCAGCTTAGGTCTAGCGGGGGGAGATACGCAGTATTTT
D: NA; size: many; length: 12; J: TRBJ2-5; V: TRBV9; CDR3: CASSVEQETQYF; DNA: TGTGCCAGCAGCGTAGAGCAAGAGACCCAGTACTTC
D: NA; size: NA; length: 15; J: TRBJ1-1; V: TRBV20-1; CDR3: CSASRTLGQGNRAFF; DNA: TGCAGTGCTAGTCGTACTTTGGGCCAGGGCAATCGGGCTTTCTTT
D: TRBD1; size: NA; length: 19; J: TRBJ1-3; V: TRBV11-2; CDR3: CASSLGSIGTGASGNTIYF; DNA: TGTGCCAGCAGCTTAGGGTCGATCGGGACAGGGGCTTCTGGAAACACCATATATTTT
D: NA; size: NA; length: 13; J: TRBJ2-5; V: TRBV28; CDR3: CASSFQLRGTQYF; DNA: TGTGCCAGCAGTTTTCAGCTACGGGGGACCCAGTACTTC
D: TRBD2; size: few; length: 13; J: TRBJ2-3; V: TRBV20-1; CDR3: CSAPGLGADTQYF; DNA: TGCAGTGCCCCGGGACTAGGTGCAGATACGCAGTATTTT
D: NA; size: NA; length: 15; J: TRBJ2-5; V: TRBV6-5; CDR3: CASSYSGWNGETQYF; DNA: TGTGCCAGCAGTTACTCAGGGTGGAATGGAGAGACCCAGTACTTC
D: TRBD1; size: NA; length: 16; J: TRBJ2-3; V: TRBV4-3; CDR3: CASSRTTGGGTDTQYF; DNA: TGCGCCAGCAGCCGGACTACAGGGGGAGGCACAGATACGCAGTATTTT
D: NA; size: few; length: 14; J: TRBJ2-2; V: TRBV7-9; CDR3: CASSLLGSTGELFF; DNA: TGTGCCAGCAGCTTATTGGGGAGCACCGGGGAGCTGTTTTTT
D: NA; size: NA; length: 13; J: TRBJ1-1; V: TRBV18; CDR3: CASRGTSNTEAFF; DNA: TGTGCCAGCAGAGGGACATCGAACACTGAAGCTTTCTTT
D: NA; size: few; length: 16; J: TRBJ2-3; V: TRBV28; CDR3: CASSFRGLSLTDTQYF; DNA: TGTGCCAGCAGTTTCCGGGGACTCTCCCTCACAGATACGCAGTATTTT
D: NA; size: NA; length: 12; J: TRBJ2-1; V: TRBV3-1; CDR3: CASSQDRAGQFF; DNA: TGTGCCAGCAGCCAAGATCGCGCGGGGCAGTTCTTC
D: NA; size: NA; length: 15; J: TRBJ2-7; V: TRBV20-1; CDR3: CSALLLTRGAYEQYF; DNA: TGCAGTGCCCTACTATTAACTAGAGGGGCCTACGAGCAGTACTTC